This is a list of T cell receptor beta chains from one sample in a study of blood T cell repertoires in COVID-19. Sequenced by immunoSEQ multiplex PCR; TCRdb stores in-frame clones only, minus some. The sample records 250,000 to 300,000 clones, approximately 90% being singletons. The sequenced material came from PBMCs or T cells enriched from blood (not recorded which). These receptors originate from a middle-aged man who had recovered from COVID-19. Both conserved end residues are part of each CDR3. D genes are given only for firm matches. Some rows have no size entry. The others give once, few or many, or a class for an expanded clone.

size,V,J,D,CDR3,DNA
once,TRBV9,TRBJ2-1,TRBD1,CASSRGQDRGSNEQFF,TGTGCCAGCTCCCGGGGTCAGGACAGGGGTTCTAATGAGCAGTTCTTC
once,TRBV7-6,TRBJ2-7,TRBD2,CASTLGVVGTSPRGNEQYF,TGTGCCAGCACCCTCGGAGTGGTCGGGACTAGCCCTCGAGGAAACGAGCAGTACTTC
NA,TRBV5-1,TRBJ1-2,TRBD1,CASKLTTGSYGYTF,TGCGCCAGTAAGCTGACGACAGGGTCGTATGGCTACACCTTC
NA,TRBV5-4,TRBJ2-1,TRBD1,CASSWDRDYNEQFF,TGTGCCAGCAGCTGGGACAGGGACTACAATGAGCAGTTCTTC
NA,TRBV7-8,TRBJ2-1,TRBD2,CASSLVGRFAGGDEQFF,TGTGCCAGCAGCTTAGTCGGTCGTTTTGCGGGAGGGGATGAGCAGTTCTTC
NA,TRBV24-1,TRBJ2-2,TRBD2,CATSDIGLADTGELFF,TGTGCCACCAGTGACATTGGACTAGCGGACACCGGGGAGCTGTTTTTT
NA,TRBV6-5,TRBJ1-2,NA,CASSYSRGSGPYGYTF,TGTGCCAGCAGTTACTCCCGGGGTAGTGGGCCCTATGGCTACACCTTC
NA,TRBV11-2,TRBJ1-1,NA,CASSLAIEAFF,TGTGCCAGCAGCTTGGCCATTGAAGCTTTCTTT
NA,TRBV29-1,TRBJ2-7,TRBD2,CPGGVYEQYF,TGCCCTGGGGGGGTCTACGAGCAGTACTTC
once,TRBV5-5,TRBJ2-3,NA,CASSRVATDTQYF,TGTGCCAGCAGCCGGGTCGCCACAGATACGCAGTATTTT
NA,TRBV3-1/TRBV3-2,TRBJ1-1,NA,CASSGEGGLIGEAFF,TGTGCCAGCAGCGGGGAGGGGGGTCTAATTGGTGAAGCTTTCTTT
few,TRBV6-5,TRBJ1-1,NA,CASIPSGDTEAFF,TGTGCCAGCATACCCTCGGGGGACACTGAAGCTTTCTTT
NA,TRBV12-5,TRBJ2-3,TRBD2,CASGGGAGTSGTDTQYF,TGTGCTAGTGGTGGGGGGGCCGGGACTAGTGGGACAGATACGCAGTATTTT
NA,TRBV18,TRBJ1-4,TRBD1,CASSLYGQAGVTNEKLFF,TGTGCCAGCTCACTCTACGGACAGGCTGGGGTGACTAATGAAAAACTGTTTTTT
NA,TRBV6-1,TRBJ1-6,NA,CASSEAGGSPLHF,TGTGCCAGCAGTGAAGCCGGGGGGTCACCCCTCCACTTT
NA,TRBV6-4,TRBJ2-2,TRBD1,CASSDRGPGELFF,TGTGCCAGCAGTGACAGGGGGCCCGGGGAGCTGTTTTTT
NA,TRBV2,TRBJ2-7,NA,CASSDFGSYEQYF,TGTGCCAGCAGTGACTTCGGCTCCTACGAGCAGTACTTC
NA,TRBV29-1,TRBJ2-5,TRBD1,CSVGTGGVGQETQYF,TGCAGCGTTGGGACAGGGGGCGTCGGGCAAGAGACCCAGTACTTC
NA,TRBV9,TRBJ2-6,TRBD1,CASSVWPGGGQSGSGANVLTF,TGTGCCAGCAGCGTCTGGCCCGGTGGGGGACAGTCAGGCTCTGGGGCCAACGTCCTGACTTTC
few,TRBV5-4,TRBJ1-5,TRBD1,CASSLGTENQPQHF,TGTGCCAGCAGCCTCGGGACAGAGAATCAGCCCCAGCATTTT
NA,TRBV7-2,TRBJ2-7,NA,CASSPKTVTVHEQYF,TGTGCCAGCAGCCCCAAGACAGTGACGGTGCACGAGCAGTACTTC
NA,TRBV3-1/TRBV3-2,TRBJ2-1,TRBD2,CASSQLAGAFNEQFF,TGTGCCAGCAGCCAGCTAGCGGGAGCGTTCAATGAGCAGTTCTTC
NA,TRBV5-1,TRBJ1-2,TRBD1,CASSLGQGNGYTF,TGCGCCAGCAGCTTGGGACAGGGAAATGGCTACACCTTC
few,TRBV12-5,TRBJ2-1,NA,CASGLVRAWADNEQFF,TGTGCTAGTGGTTTGGTACGCGCCTGGGCAGACAATGAGCAGTTCTTC
NA,TRBV7-3,TRBJ1-6,NA,CASSFSHNSPLHF,TGTGCCAGCAGCTTCTCTCATAATTCACCCCTCCACTTT
NA,TRBV6-5,TRBJ1-5,NA,CASSSDFRGNQPQHF,TGTGCCAGCAGCTCGGACTTTCGAGGCAATCAGCCCCAGCATTTT
NA,TRBV5-1,TRBJ1-4,TRBD1,CASSLMGQGVTNEKLFF,TGCGCCAGCAGCTTGATGGGCCAGGGGGTAACTAATGAAAAACTGTTTTTT
NA,TRBV5-8,TRBJ1-1,NA,CASSPGGDRVAFF,TGTGCCAGCAGCCCCGGAGGGGACCGGGTGGCTTTCTTT
NA,TRBV4-1,TRBJ2-2,NA,CASRGTTGELFF,TGCGCCAGTCGGGGGACCACCGGGGAGCTGTTTTTT
NA,TRBV7-9,TRBJ2-1,NA,CASSALTSGVNEQFF,TGTGCCAGCAGCGCCCTCACTTCAGGGGTAAATGAGCAGTTCTTC
NA,TRBV4-1,TRBJ1-4,NA,CASSQQNTNEKLFF,TGCGCCAGCAGCCAACAGAATACTAATGAAAAACTGTTTTTT
once,TRBV6-2/TRBV6-3,TRBJ2-7,NA,CASSSQASYEQYF,TGTGCCAGCAGTTCCCAGGCGAGCTACGAGCAGTACTTC
NA,TRBV29-1,TRBJ1-2,TRBD1,CSVETGAGNYGYTF,TGCAGCGTGGAGACAGGGGCGGGGAACTATGGCTACACCTTC
NA,TRBV4-3,TRBJ2-1,NA,CASSQDFRGEQFF,TGCGCCAGCAGCCAAGATTTTAGGGGAGAGCAGTTCTTC
few,TRBV5-1,TRBJ2-7,NA,CASSFDRQGFSYEQYF,TGCGCCAGCAGCTTCGATCGGCAGGGTTTCAGCTACGAGCAGTACTTC
NA,TRBV4-3,TRBJ2-6,NA,CASSQGPSQLFSGAGANVLTF,TGCGCCAGCAGCCAAGGACCTTCTCAGCTTTTTTCGGGTGCTGGGGCCAACGTCCTGACTTTC
NA,TRBV7-6,TRBJ2-5,NA,CASSSPRYTNEEETQYF,TGTGCCAGCAGCTCCCCTCGTTATACCAACGAGGAAGAGACCCAGTACTTC
once,TRBV11-2,TRBJ2-3,TRBD2,CASSLLAGARGRPTDTQYF,TGTGCCAGCAGCCTACTAGCGGGGGCCCGCGGGCGGCCCACAGATACGCAGTATTTT
NA,TRBV12-3/TRBV12-4,TRBJ2-7,NA,CASSFSSSYEQYF,TGTGCCAGCAGTTTTAGTAGCTCCTACGAGCAGTACTTC
NA,TRBV11-2,TRBJ2-5,NA,CASSFHSGQETQYF,TGTGCCAGCAGCTTCCATAGCGGACAAGAGACCCAGTACTTC
few,TRBV18,TRBJ1-3,NA,CASSPRGPSGNTIYF,TGTGCCAGCTCACCACGGGGGCCCTCTGGAAACACCATATATTTT
NA,TRBV28,TRBJ2-1,NA,CASSPEIDNEQFF,TGTGCCAGCAGCCCGGAGATTGACAATGAGCAGTTCTTC
NA,TRBV9,TRBJ2-3,NA,CASSVGGGVGDTQYF,TGTGCCAGCAGCGTAGGAGGAGGGGTAGGAGATACGCAGTATTTT
NA,TRBV15,TRBJ2-7,TRBD2,CATSRTGLAKSYEQYF,TGTGCCACCAGCAGGACGGGACTAGCGAAATCCTACGAGCAGTACTTC